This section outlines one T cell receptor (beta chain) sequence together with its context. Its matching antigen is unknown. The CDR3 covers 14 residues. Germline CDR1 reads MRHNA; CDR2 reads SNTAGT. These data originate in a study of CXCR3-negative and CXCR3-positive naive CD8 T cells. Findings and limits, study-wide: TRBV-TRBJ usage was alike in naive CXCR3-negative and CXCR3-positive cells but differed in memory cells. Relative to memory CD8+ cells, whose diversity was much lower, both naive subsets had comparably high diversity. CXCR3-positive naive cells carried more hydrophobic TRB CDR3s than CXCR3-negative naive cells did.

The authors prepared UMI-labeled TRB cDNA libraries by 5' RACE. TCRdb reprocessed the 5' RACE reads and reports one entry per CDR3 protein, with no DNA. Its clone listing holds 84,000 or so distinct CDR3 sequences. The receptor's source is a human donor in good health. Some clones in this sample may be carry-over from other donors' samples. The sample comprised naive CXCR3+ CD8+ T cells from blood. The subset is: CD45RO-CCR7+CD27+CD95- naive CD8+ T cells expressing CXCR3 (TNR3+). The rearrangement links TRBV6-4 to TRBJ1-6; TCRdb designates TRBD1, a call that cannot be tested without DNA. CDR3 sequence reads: CASSDSGGGSPLHF.